This T cell receptor beta chain originates from a study of persistence of HIV-infected CD4 T cells. Stimulation used 8 to 10 ug/mL lysate from CMV-infected fibroblasts. CD40L/CD69 double-negative CD45RO-high memory CD4+ T cells were collected. The libraries were made with immunoSEQ version 4 in survey mode. Repertoires were generated with immunoSEQ multiplex PCR, while TCRdb's copy carries only in-frame clones and drops some. The sample shows 25,000 to 35,000 clones, roughly 80% of them seen only once. With regard to this clone: Its matching antigen is unknown.

CDR1 and CDR2 (germline): SGHDN, FVKESK. The CDR3 covers 16 residues. V dropped 2 bases and J dropped 0 bases, with 14 bases sitting between them. The rearrangement joins TRBV14 to TRBJ2-7, with D perhaps TRBD1 (5 bases). Source: CD4+ T cells sorted from PBMCs after roughly 17-hour stimulation, taken from a patient who received antiretroviral therapy. The sequence was obtained from an adult man with HIV who was CMV-seropositive. CDR3 amino acids: CASSQSPGHSSYEQYF. In nucleotides, the CDR3 is TGTGCCAGCAGCCAATCACCCGGACACAGCTCCTACGAGCAGTACTTC.